A single sample gave rise to the 22 T cell receptor beta chains below, sequenced in a study of blood T cell repertoires in COVID-19. Generated by immunoSEQ multiplex PCR, the TCRdb table keeps only in-frame clones and is missing some. This sample has about 130,000 clones, with approximately 86% found just once. The sample consisted of peripheral blood. These receptors were obtained from a woman between 70 and 85 years old with COVID-19, enrolled during active disease.

The V call is TRBV9, the J call TRBJ1-2; 7 nucleotides match TRBD1. The CDR3 extends over 16 amino acids. Germline V gives CDR1 SGDLS, CDR2 YYNGEE. J lost 5 bases, V lost 4 bases, and 14 bases had no gene match. DNA of the CDR3: TGTGCCAGCAGCCTCCGTGTTAACGACAGGGCATATGGCTACACCTTC. Its protein is CASSLRVNDRAYGYTF.

In its sample, this clone was seen once. J is TRBJ2-2 and V is TRBV6-5, with D possibly being TRBD1 (5 bases). The germline V and J ends were trimmed by 6 bases and 6 bases, with 8 bases remaining between them. CDR1 and CDR2 (germline): MNHEY, SVGAGI. This CDR3 is 12 amino acids long. This chain's CDR3 is CASRGQAGELFF. CDR3 DNA: TGTGCCAGCAGGGGGCAGGCCGGGGAGCTGTTTTTT.

This clone has a single count. The V gene is TRBV12-3 or TRBV12-4, the J gene TRBJ1-2; maybe TRBD1 (6 bases). CDR3 length: 13 residues. V was clipped by 3 bases and J by 5 bases, with 10 bases between them. CDR3 loop: CASSLYRDYGYTF. CDR3 DNA sequence: TGTGCCAGCAGTTTGTACAGGGATTATGGCTACACCTTC.

CDR3 sequence reads: CATSDLANYGYTF. CDR3 coding DNA: TGTGCCACCAGTGATTTAGCCAACTATGGCTACACCTTC. The chain links TRBV24-1 to TRBJ1-2, with D hard to call. The CDR3 contains 13 residues. Germline CDR1 KGHDR, CDR2 SFDVKD. The germline V and J ends were trimmed by 1 base and 2 bases, with 4 bases remaining between them.

This chain links TRBV6-4 with TRBJ1-6; 7 bases agree with TRBD1. This CDR3 has 15 amino acids. V trimming: 7 bases; J trimming: 9 bases; junction bases outside the gene matches: 12. Looked up from germline, CDR1 is MRHNA and CDR2 is SNTAGT. The CDR3 region is CASKSTGDSSSPLHF. The CDR3 coding sequence is TGTGCCAGCAAATCAACAGGGGACAGTAGTTCACCCCTCCACTTT.

The chain links TRBV11-2 to TRBJ2-1; no clear D gene. Trimming removed 0 bases from V and 3 bases from J, with 15 bases in between. The CDR3 covers 17 residues. Looked up from germline, CDR1 is SGHAT and CDR2 is FQNNGV. This CDR3 reads CASSLDRPAARYNEQFF. CDR3 bases: TGTGCCAGCAGCTTAGATCGACCGGCAGCGCGCTACAATGAGCAGTTCTTC.

This clone was seen just once. This sequence joins TRBV11-2 and TRBJ1-6, with 7 bases lining up with TRBD1. The CDR3 extends over 16 amino acids. The junction had 8 bases not matched to a gene; V was cut back by 4 bases and J by 5 bases. CDR1 SGHAT and CDR2 FQNNGV come from the germline V gene. CDR3 protein: CASSYMTGRHNSPLHF. The DNA of the CDR3 is TGTGCCAGCAGCTATATGACAGGGAGGCATAATTCACCCCTCCACTTT.

The V and J genes are TRBV7-2 and TRBJ1-2; tentatively, D is TRBD1 (6 bases). The CDR3 spans 16 residues. Germline CDR1 reads SGHTA; CDR2 reads FQGNSA. V was shortened by 2 bases and J by 1 base, with 14 bases between the two germline ends. The DNA for the CDR3 is TGTGCCAGCAGCTTAAGAGGACAGCAGAATAACTATGGCTACACCTTC. Protein: CASSLRGQQNNYGYTF.

The gene calls are TRBV5-8 and TRBJ1-6; D not resolved. CDR1 and CDR2 from the germline V gene are SGHTS and YDEGEE. The CDR3 runs to 14 residues. Trimming removed 2 bases from V and 6 bases from J, with 9 bases in between. The CDR3 DNA sequence: TGTGCCAGCAGCTTAGAGGGAGGTAATTCACCCCTCCACTTT. Protein sequence: CASSLEGGNSPLHF.

The rearrangement joins TRBV2 to TRBJ2-7; no clear D. CDR3 length: 12 amino acids. Germline CDR1 is SNHLY and CDR2 is FYNNEI. The ends were cut back, 6 bases at V and 3 bases at J, with 9 bases in the middle. CDR3: CASRAGNYEQYF. In DNA form, the CDR3 reads TGTGCCAGCAGAGCAGGAAACTACGAGCAGTACTTC. Full variable domain (rest looked up from reference TRBV2 and TRBJ2-7): EPEVTQTPSHQVTQMGQEVILRCVPISNHLYFYWYRQILGQKVEFLVSFYNNEISEKSEIFDDQFSVERPDGSNFTLKIRSTKLEDSAMYFCASRAGNYEQYFGPGTRLTVT.

V is TRBV28 and J is TRBJ1-2; 10 nucleotides line up with TRBD1. Germline V CDR1 and CDR2: MDHEN, SYDVKM. The V gene end was trimmed by 8 bases and the J gene end by 4 bases; junction bases not matched to a gene: 7. CDR3 length equals 14 residues. Written as DNA, the CDR3 is TGTGCCAGCGGCCTACGGACAGGGGGCTATGGCTACACCTTC. Translated: CASGLRTGGYGYTF.

V usage is TRBV10-2 and J usage is TRBJ1-1; 10 bases agree with TRBD1. The junction had 6 bases not matched to a gene; V was cut back by 2 bases and J by 3 bases. The CDR3 is made up of 16 amino acids. Germline V gene data show CDR1 as WSHSY and CDR2 as SAAADI. CDR3 sequence reads: CASSERDRGGDTEAFF. The CDR3 region has the DNA TGCGCCAGCAGTGAGCGGGACAGGGGAGGAGACACTGAAGCTTTCTTT.

This chain links TRBV5-6 with TRBJ2-7; the D gene is possibly TRBD1 (6 bases). From germline, CDR1 is SGHDT and CDR2 YYEEEE. V shed 5 bases and J shed 2 bases, with 11 bases lying between them. The CDR3 has 13 residues. The CDR3 sequence: CASREDSTYEQYF. The CDR3 nucleotides read TGTGCCAGCAGGGAGGACAGCACCTACGAGCAGTACTTC.

V gene TRBV5-1 combines with J gene TRBJ1-2; 11 bases map to TRBD1. The CDR3 extends over 15 amino acids. Germline values: CDR1 SGHRS, CDR2 YFSETQ. Trimming at V came to 4 bases and at J to 6 bases, leaving 8 bases not matched to a gene. The DNA for the CDR3 is TGCGCCAGCAGCCCTCGGGGACAGGGGGAGGATGGCTACACCTTC. This gives the protein CASSPRGQGEDGYTF.

This chain uses TRBV5-1 with TRBJ2-5, with a possible D match to TRBD2 (7 bases). Trimming removed 4 bases from V and 4 bases from J, with 17 bases in between. This CDR3 is 15 amino acids long. In germline, CDR1 is SGHRS, CDR2 YFSETQ. CDR3 in DNA: TGCGCCAGCAGCCGCTGGGGAGGGGGGGGAGAGACCCAGTACTTC. Translating gives CASSRWGGGGETQYF.

The chain couples TRBV5-6 to TRBJ1-2; 11 bases fit TRBD1. The CDR3 consists of 13 residues. V dropped 5 bases and J dropped 8; count of bases not matched to a gene: 5. Germline V gene sequence: CDR1 SGHDT, CDR2 YYEEEE. CDR3 bases: TGTGCCAGCAGTCAGGGACAGGGGGAAGGCTACACCTTC. This gives the protein CASSQGQGEGYTF.

Only one count was recorded for this clone. The chain links TRBV7-2 to TRBJ1-5; D unclear. Germline V gene lookup returns CDR1 SGHTA and CDR2 FQGNSA. The CDR3 has 13 residues. The V end was cut by 5 bases, the J end by 5 bases, with 10 bases between. In DNA, the CDR3 is TGTGCCAGCAGCCTACCCGGGGATCAGCCCCAGCATTTT. Its protein product is CASSLPGDQPQHF.

The rearrangement joins TRBV29-1 to TRBJ1-1; D is ambiguous. This CDR3 spans 13 amino acids. In germline, CDR1 is SQVTM, CDR2 ANQGSEA. V lost 1 base and J 6 bases, leaving 12 bases between the germline ends. The CDR3 coding sequence is TGCAGCGTTGAAGCAACGTTACAAGCTGAAGCTTTCTTT. Its translation is CSVEATLQAEAFF.

The V and J genes are TRBV28 and TRBJ1-6; 8 positions match TRBD1. V was pared by 3 bases and J by 6 bases, with 7 bases of the junction left unmatched. The CDR3 runs 16 residues. Germline assignment: CDR1 MDHEN and CDR2 SYDVKM. CDR3 residues: CASSFPGQGSNSPLHF. CDR3 DNA sequence: TGTGCCAGCAGTTTCCCTGGACAGGGCAGTAATTCACCCCTCCACTTT.

The rearrangement joins TRBV3-1 (or the pseudogene TRBV3-2) to TRBJ2-7, with TRBD2 matching over 9 bases. The CDR3 totals 20 residues. V was pared by 2 bases and J by 0 bases, with 17 bases of the junction left unmatched. Germline assignment: CDR1 LGHDT and CDR2 YNNKEL (reference sequence). The CDR3 loop is CASSQPKTGLAGRSSYEQYF. CDR3 coding DNA: TGTGCCAGCAGCCAACCTAAGACCGGGCTAGCGGGGAGGAGCTCCTACGAGCAGTACTTC.

V usage is TRBV19 and J usage is TRBJ2-2; tentatively, D is TRBD1 (6 bases). The CDR3 totals 13 residues. Germline V lookup: CDR1 LNHDA, CDR2 SQIVND (reference sequence). Trimming removed 9 bases at V and 3 bases at J, with 11 bases between. The CDR3 protein is CASLYRDTGELFF. CDR3 nucleotide sequence: TGTGCCAGCCTTTACAGGGACACCGGGGAGCTGTTTTTT.

The chain links TRBV7-8 to TRBJ2-7; no reliable D call. The CDR3 length is 12 residues. Germline V CDR1 and CDR2: SGHVS, FQNEAQ. V was pared by 5 bases and J by 3 bases, with 8 bases between. DNA for the CDR3: TGTGCCAGCAGCCCGCAGGACTACGAGCAGTACTTC. Translated, it gives CASSPQDYEQYF.